This T cell receptor (beta chain) was recovered during a study of Ad26.COV2.S vaccination and SARS-CoV-2 variants. Study-wide context: Donor allocation was to the COV1001 Ad26.COV2.S trial arm. The study gave Ad26.COV2.S intramuscularly, once or twice 56 days apart. General observations from the study: Measures of TCR breadth and depth may have fallen short of total T cell responses.

Specified treatment: some 20 received Ad26.COV2.S at low or high dose, single or two shots; several received placebo; per-sample allocation not given. Samples came from day 63 after the first vaccine or placebo injection. The vaccine delivered Wuhan-strain SARS-CoV-2 spike through an Ad26 vector. The CDR3 loop spans 11 amino acids. In germline, CDR1 is DFQATT, CDR2 SNEGSKA (reference sequence). V was clipped by 6 bases and J by 3 bases, with 7 bases between them. The data were produced by immunoSEQ multiplex PCR, yet TCRdb's version contains in-frame clones alone and is incomplete. The table includes 200,000 to 250,000 clones, more than 75% detected once. With respect to this clone: What it binds is unknown.

The source of this sequence is a person between 18 and 60 years old who received the Ad26.COV2.S COVID-19 vaccine or a placebo. Sequenced material: peripheral blood, taken in a trial of Ad26.COV2.S vaccine versus placebo. The chain joins TRBV20-1 to TRBJ2-3; unclear D gene. CDR3 sequence: CSALTTDTQYF. The DNA for the CDR3 is TGCAGTGCGCTTACTACAGATACGCAGTATTTT.